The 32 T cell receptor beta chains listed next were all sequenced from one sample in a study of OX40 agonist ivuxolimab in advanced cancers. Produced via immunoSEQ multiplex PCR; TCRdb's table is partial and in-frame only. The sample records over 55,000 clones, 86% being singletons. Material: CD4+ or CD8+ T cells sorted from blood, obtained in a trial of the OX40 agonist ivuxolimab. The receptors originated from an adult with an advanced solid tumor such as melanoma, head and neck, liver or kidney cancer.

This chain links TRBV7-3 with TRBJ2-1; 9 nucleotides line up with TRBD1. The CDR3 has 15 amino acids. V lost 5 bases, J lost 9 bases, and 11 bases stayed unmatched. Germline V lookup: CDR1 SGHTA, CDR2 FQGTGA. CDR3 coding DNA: TGTGCCAGCAGCGTGGCCGGGACAGGGTACTTTGAGCAGTTCTTC. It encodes CASSVAGTGYFEQFF.

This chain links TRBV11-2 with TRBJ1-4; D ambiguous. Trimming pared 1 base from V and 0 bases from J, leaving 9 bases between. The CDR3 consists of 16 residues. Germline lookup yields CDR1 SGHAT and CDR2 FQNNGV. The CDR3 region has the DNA TGTGCCAGCAGCTTAGGGGAAACGGCAACTAATGAAAAACTGTTTTTT. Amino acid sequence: CASSLGETATNEKLFF.

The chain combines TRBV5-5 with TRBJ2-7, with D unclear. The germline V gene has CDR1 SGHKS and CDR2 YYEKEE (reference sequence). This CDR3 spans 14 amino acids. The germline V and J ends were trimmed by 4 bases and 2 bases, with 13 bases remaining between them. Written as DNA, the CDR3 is TGTGCCAGCAGCCCTGAAGGGCCCGCCTACGAGCAGTACTTC. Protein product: CASSPEGPAYEQYF.

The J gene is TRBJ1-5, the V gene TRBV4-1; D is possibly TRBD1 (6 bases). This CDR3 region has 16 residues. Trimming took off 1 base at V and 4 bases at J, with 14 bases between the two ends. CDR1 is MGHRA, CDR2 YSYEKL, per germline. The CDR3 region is CASSQARGTLNQPQHF. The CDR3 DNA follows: TGCGCCAGCAGCCAAGCCCGGGGGACACTTAATCAGCCCCAGCATTTT.

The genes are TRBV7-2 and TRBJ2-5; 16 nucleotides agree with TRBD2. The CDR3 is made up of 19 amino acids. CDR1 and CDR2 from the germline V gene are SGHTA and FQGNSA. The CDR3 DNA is TGTGCAATCCAGGGTGGGACTAGCGGGGGGGTCCCCTTAGTAGAGACCCAGTACTTC. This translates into CAIQGGTSGGVPLVETQYF.

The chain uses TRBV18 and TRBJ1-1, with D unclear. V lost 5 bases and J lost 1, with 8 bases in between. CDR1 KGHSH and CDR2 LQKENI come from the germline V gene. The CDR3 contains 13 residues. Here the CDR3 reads CASSSAQNTEAFF. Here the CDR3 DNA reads TGTGCCAGCTCATCTGCCCAGAACACTGAAGCTTTCTTT.

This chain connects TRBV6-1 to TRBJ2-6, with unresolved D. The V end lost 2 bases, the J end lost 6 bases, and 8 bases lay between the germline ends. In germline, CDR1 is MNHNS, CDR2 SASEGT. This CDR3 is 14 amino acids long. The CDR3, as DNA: TGTGCCAGCAGTGAACCTTCAAAGGCCAACGTCCTGACTTTC. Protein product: CASSEPSKANVLTF.

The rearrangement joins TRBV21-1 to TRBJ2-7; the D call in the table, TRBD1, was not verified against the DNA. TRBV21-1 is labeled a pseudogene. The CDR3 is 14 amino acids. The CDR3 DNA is TGTGCCAGCAGCCGAAACAGGACCTCCTACGAGCAGTACTTC. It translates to CASSRNRTSYEQYF.

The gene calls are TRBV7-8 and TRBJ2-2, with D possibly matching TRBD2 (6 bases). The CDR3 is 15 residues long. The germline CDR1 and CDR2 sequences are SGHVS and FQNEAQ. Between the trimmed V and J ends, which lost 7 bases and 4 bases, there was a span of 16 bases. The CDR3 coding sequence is TGTGCCAGCACCTCACGGAGGGCGGGCACCGGGGAGCTGTTTTTT. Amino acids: CASTSRRAGTGELFF.

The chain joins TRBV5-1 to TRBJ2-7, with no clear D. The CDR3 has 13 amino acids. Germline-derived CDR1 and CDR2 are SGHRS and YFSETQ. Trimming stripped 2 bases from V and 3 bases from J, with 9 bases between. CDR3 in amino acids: CASSFGRSYEQYF. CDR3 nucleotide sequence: TGCGCCAGCAGCTTCGGACGTAGCTACGAGCAGTACTTC.

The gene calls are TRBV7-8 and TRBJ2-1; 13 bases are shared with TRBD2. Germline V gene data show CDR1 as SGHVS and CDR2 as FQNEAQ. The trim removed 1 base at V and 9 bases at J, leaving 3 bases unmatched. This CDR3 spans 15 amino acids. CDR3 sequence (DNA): TGTGCCAGCAGCTTAGTCAGGACTAGCGGGGGTGAGCAGTTCTTC. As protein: CASSLVRTSGGEQFF.

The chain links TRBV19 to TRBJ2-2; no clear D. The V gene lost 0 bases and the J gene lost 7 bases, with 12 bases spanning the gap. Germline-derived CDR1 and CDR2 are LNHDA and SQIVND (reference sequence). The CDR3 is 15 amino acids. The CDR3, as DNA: TGTGCCAGTAGTATAGACCGGCGAATGGTCGGGGAGCTGTTTTTT. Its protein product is CASSIDRRMVGELFF.

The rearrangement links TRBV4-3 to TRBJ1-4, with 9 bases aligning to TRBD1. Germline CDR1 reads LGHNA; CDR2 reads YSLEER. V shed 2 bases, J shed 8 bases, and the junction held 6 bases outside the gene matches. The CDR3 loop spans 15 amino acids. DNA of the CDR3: TGCGCCAGCAGCCAACCGACCGGGACAGGGGAAAAACTGTTTTTT. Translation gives CASSQPTGTGEKLFF.

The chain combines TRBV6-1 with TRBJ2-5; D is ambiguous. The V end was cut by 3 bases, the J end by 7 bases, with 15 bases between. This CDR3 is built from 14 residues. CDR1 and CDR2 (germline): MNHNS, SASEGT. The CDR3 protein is CASSDYQSLGTQYF. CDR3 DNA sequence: TGTGCCAGCAGTGACTATCAAAGCTTGGGGACCCAGTACTTC.

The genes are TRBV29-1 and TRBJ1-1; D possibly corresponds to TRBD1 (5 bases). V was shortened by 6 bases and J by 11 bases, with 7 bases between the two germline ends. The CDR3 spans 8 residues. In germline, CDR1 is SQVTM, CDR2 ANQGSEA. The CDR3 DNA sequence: TGCAGCGTCCCAGGGGCTTTCTTT. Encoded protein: CSVPGAFF. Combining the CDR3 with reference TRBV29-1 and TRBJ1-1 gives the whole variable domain SAVISQKPSRDICQRGTSLTIQCQVDSQVTMMFWYRQQPGQSLTLIATANQGSEATYESGFVIDKFPISRPNLTFSTLTVSNMSPEDSSIYLCSVPGAFFGQGTRLTVV.

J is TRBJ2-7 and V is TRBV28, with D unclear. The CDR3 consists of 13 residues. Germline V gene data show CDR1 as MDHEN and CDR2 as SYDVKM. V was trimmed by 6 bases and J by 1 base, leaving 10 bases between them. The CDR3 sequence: CASRPVTSYEQYF. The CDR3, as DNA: TGTGCCAGCAGACCAGTCACTTCCTACGAGCAGTACTTC.

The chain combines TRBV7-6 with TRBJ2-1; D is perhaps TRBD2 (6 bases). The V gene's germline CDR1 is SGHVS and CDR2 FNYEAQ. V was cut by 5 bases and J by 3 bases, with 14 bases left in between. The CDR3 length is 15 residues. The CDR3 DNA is TGTGCCAGCAGCCCAGGCCGGGGGTACTACAATGAGCAGTTCTTC. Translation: CASSPGRGYYNEQFF. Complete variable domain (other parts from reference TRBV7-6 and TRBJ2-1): GAGVSQSPRYKVTKRGQDVALRCDPISGHVSLYWYRQALGQGPEFLTYFNYEAQQDKSGLPNDRFSAERPEGSISTLTIQRTEQRDSAMYRCASSPGRGYYNEQFFGPGTRLTVL.

This CDR3 is CASSQVPTGYYGYTF. The DNA for the CDR3 is TGCGCCAGCAGCCAAGTCCCTACAGGGTACTATGGCTACACCTTC. The chain links TRBV4-3 to TRBJ1-2; D perhaps matches TRBD1 (6 bases). This CDR3 has 15 residues. The germline V and J ends were trimmed by 1 base and 3 bases, with 12 bases remaining between them. CDR1 is LGHNA, CDR2 YSLEER, per germline.

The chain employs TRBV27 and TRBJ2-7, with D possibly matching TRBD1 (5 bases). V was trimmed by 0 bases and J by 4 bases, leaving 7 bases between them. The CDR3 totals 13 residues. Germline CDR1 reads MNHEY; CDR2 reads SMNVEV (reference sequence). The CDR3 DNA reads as TGTGCCAGCAGTTTATCAGGGGCGTACGAGCAGTACTTC. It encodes CASSLSGAYEQYF.

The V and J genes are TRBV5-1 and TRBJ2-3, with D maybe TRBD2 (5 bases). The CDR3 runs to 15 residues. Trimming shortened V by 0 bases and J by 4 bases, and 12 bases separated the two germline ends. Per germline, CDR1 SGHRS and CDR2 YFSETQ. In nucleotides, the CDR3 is TGCGCCAGCAGCTTGGACGGGGTGCGAGCAGATACGCAGTATTTT. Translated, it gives CASSLDGVRADTQYF.

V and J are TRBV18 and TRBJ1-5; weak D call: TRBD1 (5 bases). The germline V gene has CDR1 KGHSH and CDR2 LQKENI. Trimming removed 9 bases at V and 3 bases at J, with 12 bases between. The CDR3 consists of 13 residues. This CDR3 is CASCRGDNQPQHF. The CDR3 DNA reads TGTGCCAGTTGCCGGGGGGACAATCAGCCCCAGCATTTT.

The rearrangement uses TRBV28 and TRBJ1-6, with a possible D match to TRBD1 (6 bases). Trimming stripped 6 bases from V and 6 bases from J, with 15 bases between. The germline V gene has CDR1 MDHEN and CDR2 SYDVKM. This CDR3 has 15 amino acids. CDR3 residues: CASSPLGQFNSPLHF. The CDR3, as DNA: TGTGCCAGCAGCCCCCTCGGACAGTTTAATTCACCCCTCCACTTT.

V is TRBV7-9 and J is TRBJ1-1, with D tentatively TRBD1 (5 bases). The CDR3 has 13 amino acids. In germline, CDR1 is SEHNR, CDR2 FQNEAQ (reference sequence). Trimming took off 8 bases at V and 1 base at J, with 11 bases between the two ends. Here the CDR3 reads CASSTGPNTEAFF. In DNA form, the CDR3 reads TGTGCCAGCTCGACGGGACCGAACACTGAAGCTTTCTTT.

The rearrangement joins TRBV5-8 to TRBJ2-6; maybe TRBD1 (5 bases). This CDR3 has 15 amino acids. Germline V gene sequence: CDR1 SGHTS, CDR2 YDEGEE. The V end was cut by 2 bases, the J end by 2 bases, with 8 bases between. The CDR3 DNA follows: TGTGCCAGCAGCTTTAGGGGCACTGGGGCCAACGTCCTGACTTTC. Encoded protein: CASSFRGTGANVLTF.

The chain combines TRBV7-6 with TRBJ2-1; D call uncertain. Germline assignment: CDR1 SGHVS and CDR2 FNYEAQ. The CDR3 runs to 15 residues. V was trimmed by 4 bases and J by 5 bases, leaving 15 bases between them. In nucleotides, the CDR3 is TGTGCCAGCAGCTACACGGCGGATCTGAACAATGAGCAGTTCTTC. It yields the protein CASSYTADLNNEQFF. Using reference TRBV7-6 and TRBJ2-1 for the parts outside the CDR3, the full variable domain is GAGVSQSPRYKVTKRGQDVALRCDPISGHVSLYWYRQALGQGPEFLTYFNYEAQQDKSGLPNDRFSAERPEGSISTLTIQRTEQRDSAMYRCASSYTADLNNEQFFGPGTRLTVL.

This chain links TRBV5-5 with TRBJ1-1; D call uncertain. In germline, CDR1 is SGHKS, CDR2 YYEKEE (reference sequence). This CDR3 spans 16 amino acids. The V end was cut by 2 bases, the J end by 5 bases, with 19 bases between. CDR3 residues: CASSFEWRLRSTEAFF. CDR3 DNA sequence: TGTGCCAGCAGCTTCGAGTGGCGGCTCCGGAGTACTGAAGCTTTCTTT.

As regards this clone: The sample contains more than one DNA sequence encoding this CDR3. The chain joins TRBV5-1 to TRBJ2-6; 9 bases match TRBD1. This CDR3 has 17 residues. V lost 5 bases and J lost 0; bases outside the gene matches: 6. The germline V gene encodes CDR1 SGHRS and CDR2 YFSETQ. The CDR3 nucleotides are TGCGCCAGCAGTTCCGGGACAGGGAGCTCTGGGGCCAACGTCCTGACTTTC. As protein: CASSSGTGSSGANVLTF.

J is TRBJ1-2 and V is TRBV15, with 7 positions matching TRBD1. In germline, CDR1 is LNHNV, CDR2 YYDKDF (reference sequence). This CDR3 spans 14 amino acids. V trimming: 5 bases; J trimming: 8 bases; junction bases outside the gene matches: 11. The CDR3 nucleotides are TGTGCCACCAGCCGAAGACAGGGTGGAAGGGGCTACACCTTC. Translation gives CATSRRQGGRGYTF.

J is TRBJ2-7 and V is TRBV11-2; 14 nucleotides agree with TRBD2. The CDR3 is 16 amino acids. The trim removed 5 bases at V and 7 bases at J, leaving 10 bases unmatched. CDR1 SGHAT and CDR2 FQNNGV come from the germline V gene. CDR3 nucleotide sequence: TGTGCCAGCAGCCAAGGGACTAGCGGGAGAATTAGAGAGCAGTACTTC. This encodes CASSQGTSGRIREQYF.

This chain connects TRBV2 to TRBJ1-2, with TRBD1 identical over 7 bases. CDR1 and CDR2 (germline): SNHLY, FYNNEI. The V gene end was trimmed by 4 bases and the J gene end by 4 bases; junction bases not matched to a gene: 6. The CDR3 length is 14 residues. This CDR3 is CASSATGVAYGYTF. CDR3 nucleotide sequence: TGTGCCAGCAGTGCCACAGGGGTCGCCTATGGCTACACCTTC. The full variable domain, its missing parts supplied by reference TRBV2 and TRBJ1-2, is EPEVTQTPSHQVTQMGQEVILRCVPISNHLYFYWYRQILGQKVEFLVSFYNNEISEKSEIFDDQFSVERPDGSNFTLKIRSTKLEDSAMYFCASSATGVAYGYTFGSGTRLTVV.

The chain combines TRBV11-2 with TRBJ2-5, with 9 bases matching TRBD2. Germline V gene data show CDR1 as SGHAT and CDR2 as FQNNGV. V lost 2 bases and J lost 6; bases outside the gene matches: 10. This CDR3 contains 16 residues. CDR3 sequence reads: CASSLPGVAGAKTQYF. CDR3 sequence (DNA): TGTGCCAGCAGCTTACCGGGGGTAGCGGGAGCCAAGACCCAGTACTTC.

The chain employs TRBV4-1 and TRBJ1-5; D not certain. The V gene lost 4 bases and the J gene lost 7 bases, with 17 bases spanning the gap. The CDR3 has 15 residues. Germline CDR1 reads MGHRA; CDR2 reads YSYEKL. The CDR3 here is CASSPQAGIGQPQHF. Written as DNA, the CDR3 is TGCGCCAGCAGCCCCCAGGCGGGGATTGGACAGCCCCAGCATTTT.